These 14 T cell receptor beta chains were sequenced from one sample in a study of tumor-infiltrating lymphocytes in primary liver carcinoma. Researchers generated TCR beta cDNA from around 510 ng of total RNA, relying on a constant-region primer. Sequencing libraries for TCR beta derived from three nested multiplex PCR rounds that used slightly modified ARM-PCR. Use of TRBV1-TRBV30 forward primers with a C-beta reverse primer characterized the first two PCR rounds, which lasted around 10 cycles each. TCRdb reanalysed the multiplex PCR reads using MiXCR and keeps one entry per CDR3 protein. Of 320,000 or so distinct CDR3 sequences in the sample, 65% were seen once. Both blood RNA, taken from unsorted whole blood, and germline DNA were extracted. Sample: peripheral blood. The origin of the receptors is a man between 40 and 49 years old with primary liver carcinoma and hepatitis B virus infection.

The J gene is TRBJ2-4, the V gene TRBV6-2 or TRBV6-3; TRBD2 is a possible D gene (5 bases). The CDR3 sequence is 15 residues long. The ends were cut back, 0 bases at V and 7 bases at J, with 13 bases in the middle. Germline V gene data show CDR1 as MNHEY and CDR2 as SVGEGT. The CDR3 loop reads CASSYSEVAMNIQYF. The DNA for the CDR3 is TGTGCCAGCAGTTACTCGGAGGTAGCCATGAACATTCAGTACTTC.

With respect to this clonotype: At one of its ends the junction is not consistent with the germline gene, which may arise from a read error. The chain links TRBV11-2 to TRBJ2-1; tentative D call: TRBD1 (6 bases). The CDR3 runs 16 residues. The germline V gene has CDR1 SGHAT and CDR2 FQNNGV. The CDR3 region is CASSSGTSGGHQEQLF. CDR3 DNA: TGTGCCAGCAGCTCTGGGACCAGTGGGGGACACCAGGAGCAGTTATTC.

As concerns this clonotype: A read error may be the cause here, since a much bigger clone is one base away. No conserved phenylalanine or tryptophan ends this CDR3, so it is likely a read error. The chain has TRBV4-2 and TRBJ1-6; no firm D call. Germline lookup yields CDR1 LGHNA and CDR2 YNFKEQ. CDR3 size: 16 residues. Trimming removed 0 bases at V and 0 bases at J, with 6 bases between. DNA for the CDR3: TGTGCCAGCAGCCAAGAGGCGAGCTCCTATAATTCACCCCTCCACTCT. It translates to CASSQEASSYNSPLHS.

Worth noting for this clonotype: This may be a read error, as it is one base from a much larger clone. The chain couples TRBV6-1 to TRBJ1-2, with 8 bases fitting TRBD1. CDR3 length: 16 amino acids. The V gene's germline CDR1 is MNHNS and CDR2 SASEGT. The CDR3 sequence: CASIEEEAWTGQGYTF. The CDR3 nucleotides are TGTGCCAGCATTGAAGAAGAAGCCTGGACAGGGCAGGGCTACACCTTC.

A remark on this clonotype: This may come from a read error, since a much larger clone is one base off. The chain links TRBV29-1 to TRBJ2-4, with 10 bases identical to TRBD2. The CDR3 consists of 15 residues. V shed 3 bases and J 3 bases; nucleotides not matched to a gene: 5. Germline assignment: CDR1 SQVTM and CDR2 ANQGSEA. The CDR3 bases are TGCAGCGTTGAGTTGCTAGCGGGAGTCAAAAACATTCAGTACTTC. Amino acids: CSVELLAGVKNIQYF.

The chain carries TRBV5-6 and TRBJ1-5; 8 nucleotides align to TRBD1. CDR1 and CDR2 (germline): SGHDT, YYEEEE. The length of the CDR3 is 14 residues. Germline trimming cut 4 bases from V and 7 bases from J; bases unmatched to any gene: 7. CDR3 sequence: CASSIQGAQQPQHF. CDR3 coding DNA: TGTGCCAGCAGCATCCAGGGGGCTCAACAGCCCCAGCATTTT.

Comments on this clonotype: This likely comes from a read error, as the CDR3 has no conserved phenylalanine or tryptophan at its end. The chain employs TRBV11-2 and TRBJ1-1; a possible D gene is TRBD1 (6 bases). CDR3 length: 14 amino acids. The V gene's germline CDR1 is SGHAT and CDR2 FQNNGV. CDR3 region: CACRKQGENTEAFI. The CDR3 DNA is TGTGCCTGCAGGAAACAGGGAGAGAACACTGAAGCTTTCATT.

A word on this clonotype: This may come from a read error, since a much larger clone is one base off. CDR3 nucleotide sequence: TGTGCCAGCAGTAAAGCCGGGGTTGTGGGAGTAGAGCAGTTCTTC. This encodes CASSKAGVVGVEQFF. The rearrangement joins TRBV6-6 to TRBJ2-1; possibly TRBD2 for D (5 bases). Germline CDR1 MNHNY, CDR2 SVGAGI (reference sequence). Trimming removed 5 bases at V and 10 bases at J, with 21 bases between. There are 15 residues in the CDR3.

This CDR3 reads CASSPLGNGNQPQHF. CDR3 in DNA: TGTGCCAGCAGCCCACTTGGAAACGGCAATCAGCCCCAGCATTTT. The genes are TRBV7-8 and TRBJ1-5; D call uncertain. Germline V lookup: CDR1 SGHVS, CDR2 FQNEAQ. Trimming shortened V by 5 bases and J by 2 bases, and 13 bases separated the two germline ends. CDR3 length: 15 amino acids.

Comment on this clonotype: The conserved phenylalanine or tryptophan is not found at the CDR3 terminus, so this likely reflects a read error. The chain combines TRBV29-1 with TRBJ1-1, with D possibly matching TRBD1 (5 bases). The CDR3 loop spans 12 amino acids. CDR1 is SQVTM and CDR2 is ANQGSEA in the germline V gene. The CDR3 sequence: CNVSPRGTEAFI. CDR3 sequence (DNA): TGCAACGTCTCACCTAGGGGTACTGAAGCTTTCATT.

This chain joins TRBV11-2 and TRBJ1-1; D is unclear. The CDR3 totals 15 residues. Per the germline V gene, CDR1 is SGHAT and CDR2 is FQNNGV. V gave up 5 bases and J gave up 0 bases, with 13 bases separating them. CDR3 sequence reads: CASSPKRDLNTEAFF. CDR3 DNA sequence: TGTGCCAGCAGCCCAAAGAGGGATTTGAACACTGAAGCTTTCTTT.

This clonotype has just one count. The J gene is TRBJ1-5, the V gene TRBV11-2; D possibly corresponds to TRBD2 (7 bases). TRBJ2-3 matches the DNA end more closely, so the J call is doubtful. Germline-derived CDR1 and CDR2 are SGHAT and FQNNGV. The CDR3 runs to 15 residues. The CDR3 sequence: CASSLTRGANQPQYF. In DNA form, the CDR3 reads TGTGCCAGCAGCCTCACCCGGGGGGCCAATCAGCCCCAGTATTTT.

The chain recombines TRBV5-4 with TRBJ2-5; D is perhaps TRBD2 (5 bases). This CDR3 spans 14 amino acids. Germline CDR1 reads SGHNT; CDR2 reads YYREEE (reference sequence). Between the trimmed V and J ends, which lost 7 bases and 3 bases, there was a span of 16 bases. The CDR3 protein is CASGLGGVEETQYF. CDR3 nucleotides: TGTGCCAGCGGCCTAGGAGGAGTTGAAGAGACCCAGTACTTC. The full variable domain, its missing parts supplied by reference TRBV5-4 and TRBJ2-5, is ETGVTQSPTHLIKTRGQQVTLRCSSQSGHNTVSWYQQALGQGPQFIFQYYREEENGRGNFPPRFSGLQFPNYSSELNVNALELDDSALYLCASGLGGVEETQYFGPGTRLLVL.

This clonotype appeared once. This could be a read error, since a much larger clone is one nucleotide away. This rearrangement joins TRBV5-6 to TRBJ2-3; 7 bases map to TRBD2. Trimming cost V 5 bases and J 5 bases; bases outside gene matches: 8. CDR1 is SGHDT and CDR2 is YYEEEE in the germline V gene. The CDR3 sequence is 14 residues long. The CDR3 here is CASSKSGTIDTQYF. CDR3 in DNA: TGTGCCAGCAGTAAAAGCGGGACCATAGATACGCAGTATTTT. The entire variable domain, with the rest obtained from reference TRBV5-6 and TRBJ2-3, is as follows: DAGVTQSPTHLIKTRGQQVTLRCSPKSGHDTVSWYQQALGQGPQFIFQYYEEEERQRGNFPDRFSGHQFPNYSSELNVNALLLGDSALYLCASSKSGTIDTQYFGPGTRLTVL.